The 9 T cell receptor beta chains below were found in one sample sequenced in a study of brain T cells in children with intractable seizures (dated by TCRdb to about 2021). Libraries were built with the immunoSEQ multiplex PCR assay. TCRdb took this table from immuneACCESS and kept in-frame rearrangements with V and J called. Such tables lack part of the clones; where checked against another copy, unresolved V genes explain under half of the gap, and the rest is unexplained. The sample table holds about 340,000 clones, of which over 90% were seen once. Clones ranked in the top ten supply 5.7% of the sample. Sample time point, as interpreted from the label and publication: blood from clinic visit 5 months post-surgery; TSC patient then seizure free. The specimen comprised peripheral blood, sampled less than 6 months after surgery. The source of these receptors is a boy younger than two with tuberous sclerosis and intractable seizures.

The V call is TRBV7-2, the J call TRBJ2-3, with TRBD1 identical over 12 bases. Germline loops: CDR1 SGHTA, CDR2 FQGNSA. The CDR3 covers 14 residues. The V and J ends lost 1 base and 10 bases, in that order; junction bases with no gene match: 3. CDR3 DNA sequence: TGTGCCAGCAGCTTAGGGGACAGGGGGCTTCCGCAGTATTTT. Its protein is CASSLGDRGLPQYF. Full variable domain (outside the CDR3, taken from reference TRBV7-2 and TRBJ2-3): GAGVSQSPSNKVTEKGKDVELRCDPISGHTALYWYRQSLGQGLEFLIYFQGNSAPDKSGLPSDRFSAERTGGSVSTLTIQRTQQEDSAVYLCASSLGDRGLPQYFGPGTRLTVL.

This clone was seen a few times. The chain uses TRBV6-5 and TRBJ1-3; the D gene is possibly TRBD1 (6 bases). V was clipped by 8 bases and J by 5 bases, with 19 bases between them. The CDR3 length is 15 residues. Germline loops: CDR1 MNHEY, CDR2 SVGAGI. The CDR3 here is CASGNTQGRRNTIYF. Written as DNA, the CDR3 is TGTGCCAGCGGAAACACACAGGGTCGGAGAAACACCATATATTTT.

The V gene is TRBV3-1 (or the pseudogene TRBV3-2), the J gene TRBJ1-2; weak D call: TRBD1 (5 bases). In germline, CDR1 is LGHDT, CDR2 YNNKEL (reference sequence). The CDR3 runs 14 residues. Trimming took off 5 bases at V and 7 bases at J, with 17 bases between the two ends. CDR3 amino acids: CASSETGTAFGYTF. CDR3 coding DNA: TGTGCCAGCAGCGAAACCGGGACCGCCTTTGGCTACACCTTC.

The chain combines TRBV30 with TRBJ1-2; 11 nucleotides align to TRBD1. Germline V gives CDR1 GTSNPN, CDR2 SVGIG (reference sequence). The CDR3 is 16 amino acids. V lost 1 base and J lost 4; bases outside the gene matches: 8. The DNA of the CDR3 is TGTGCCTGGAGTGGGATGGACAGGGGGCTAGGCTATGGCTACACCTTC. Amino acids: CAWSGMDRGLGYGYTF.

The V gene is TRBV28, the J gene TRBJ1-5; D unresolved. The CDR3 totals 16 residues. V gave up 2 bases and J gave up 2 bases, with 13 bases separating them. The germline CDR1 and CDR2 sequences are MDHEN and SYDVKM. The CDR3 region has the DNA TGTGCCAGCAGTTTAAATTTTGTCCGGGGCAATCAGCCCCAGCATTTT. This sequence encodes CASSLNFVRGNQPQHF.

Here the CDR3 DNA reads TGTGCCACCAGCAGAGATACGGATAGGTCGCCCAATGAGCAGTTCTTC. This translates into CATSRDTDRSPNEQFF. The chain recombines TRBV15 with TRBJ2-1; D is undetermined. The length of the CDR3 is 16 residues. Trimming took off 0 bases at V and 6 bases at J, with 15 bases between the two ends. Germline V gene data show CDR1 as LNHNV and CDR2 as YYDKDF (reference sequence). The full variable domain, in which reference TRBV15 and TRBJ2-1 provide the parts outside the CDR3, is DAMVIQNPRYQVTQFGKPVTLSCSQTLNHNVMYWYQQKSSQAPKLLFHYYDKDFNNEADTPDNFQSRRPNTSFCFLDIRSPGLGDTAMYLCATSRDTDRSPNEQFFGPGTRLTVL.

The chain uses TRBV9 and TRBJ1-1; D is perhaps TRBD1 (5 bases). Trimming took 0 bases from V and 1 from J, leaving 10 bases between them. Germline V gene data show CDR1 as SGDLS and CDR2 as YYNGEE. The CDR3 extends over 15 amino acids. DNA for the CDR3: TGTGCCAGCAGCGTAGTGGACAACGCGAACACTGAAGCTTTCTTT. Translated: CASSVVDNANTEAFF.

This chain uses TRBV28 with TRBJ1-1; no reliable D call. Deletions cut 3 bases from V and 6 bases from J, with 17 bases between. Germline values: CDR1 MDHEN, CDR2 SYDVKM. This CDR3 contains 15 residues. The chain's CDR3 is CASSFLSRADPEAFF. In DNA form, the CDR3 reads TGTGCCAGCAGTTTTCTCTCCCGTGCGGACCCTGAAGCTTTCTTT.

The chain has TRBV6-2 or TRBV6-3 and TRBJ2-1; 11 positions agree with TRBD2. Germline V lookup: CDR1 MNHEY, CDR2 SVGEGT. The CDR3 is 20 amino acids. Trimming cost V 3 bases and J 4 bases; bases outside gene matches: 17. The CDR3 coding sequence is TGTGCCAGCAGTTATGCGTTGTCTTCGACTAGCGGGGTGAATTACAATGAGCAGTTCTTC. Translation gives CASSYALSSTSGVNYNEQFF.